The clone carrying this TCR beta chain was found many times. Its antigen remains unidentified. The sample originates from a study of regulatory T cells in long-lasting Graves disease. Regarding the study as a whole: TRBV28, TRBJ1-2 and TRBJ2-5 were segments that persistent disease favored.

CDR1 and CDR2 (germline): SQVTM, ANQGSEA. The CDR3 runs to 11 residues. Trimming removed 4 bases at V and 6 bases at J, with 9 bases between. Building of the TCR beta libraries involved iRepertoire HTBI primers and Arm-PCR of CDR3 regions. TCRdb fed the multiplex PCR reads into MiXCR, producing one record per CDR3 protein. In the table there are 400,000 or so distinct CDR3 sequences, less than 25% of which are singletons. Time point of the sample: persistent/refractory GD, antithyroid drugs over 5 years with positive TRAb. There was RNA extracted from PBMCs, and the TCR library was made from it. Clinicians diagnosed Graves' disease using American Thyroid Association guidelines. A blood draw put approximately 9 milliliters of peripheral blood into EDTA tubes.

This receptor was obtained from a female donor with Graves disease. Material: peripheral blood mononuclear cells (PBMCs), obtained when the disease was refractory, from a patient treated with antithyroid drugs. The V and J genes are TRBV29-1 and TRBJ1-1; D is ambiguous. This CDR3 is CSVAEYAEAFF. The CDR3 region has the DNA TGCAGCGTTGCGGAGTACGCTGAAGCTTTCTTT.